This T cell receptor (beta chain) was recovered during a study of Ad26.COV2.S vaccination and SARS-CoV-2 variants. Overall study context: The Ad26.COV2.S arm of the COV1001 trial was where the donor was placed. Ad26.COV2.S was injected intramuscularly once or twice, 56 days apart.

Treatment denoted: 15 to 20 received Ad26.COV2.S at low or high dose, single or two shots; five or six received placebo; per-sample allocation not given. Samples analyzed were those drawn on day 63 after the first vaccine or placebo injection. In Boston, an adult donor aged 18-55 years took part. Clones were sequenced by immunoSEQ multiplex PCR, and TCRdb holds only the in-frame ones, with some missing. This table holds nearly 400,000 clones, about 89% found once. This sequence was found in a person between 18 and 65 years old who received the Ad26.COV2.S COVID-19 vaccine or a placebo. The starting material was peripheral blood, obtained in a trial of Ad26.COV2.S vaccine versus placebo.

DNA of the CDR3: TGTGCCAGCAGCTTTCCGGAGGGCGTAAATGGCTACACCTTC. This translates into CASSFPEGVNGYTF. The J gene is TRBJ1-2, the V gene TRBV7-2, with unresolved D. With 3 bases removed from V and 6 bases from J, the gap between germline ends came to 14 bases. The CDR3 totals 14 residues. The germline V gene encodes CDR1 SGHTA and CDR2 FQGNSA.